This T cell receptor (beta chain) was retrieved from a study of blood T cell repertoires in COVID-19. The data were produced by immunoSEQ multiplex PCR, yet TCRdb's version contains in-frame clones alone and is incomplete. The sample lists roughly 180,000 clones, roughly 82% seen once, with 12% in the top ten. With 3 bases removed from V and 7 bases from J, the gap between germline ends came to 12 bases. This CDR3 has 14 residues. Germline CDR1 is SGHTA and CDR2 is FQGNSA. V usage is TRBV7-2 and J usage is TRBJ2-2; tentative D call: TRBD1 (6 bases). Material: PBMCs or T cells enriched from blood (not recorded which). This clonotype originated in a man aged 35 to 55 who had recovered from COVID-19. The CDR3 DNA follows: TGTGCCAGCAGCTTCCACAGGGACGGCGGGGAGCTGTTTTTT. Encoded protein: CASSFHRDGGELFF.